The 27 T cell receptor beta chains given below trace back to one sample, sequenced in a study of sequential checkpoint blockade in melanoma. Only in-frame clones appear in the TCRdb table, and some are missing; sequencing was by immunoSEQ multiplex PCR. The sample lists 30,000 or so clones; 70% to 90% were seen once. The treatment is: randomized to nivolumab then ipilimumab (arm A) or the reverse (arm B). This specimen consisted of CD8+ T cells sorted from blood (inferred from file names), obtained from a patient given nivolumab and ipilimumab in sequence. Receptor source: a human donor with melanoma.

The rearrangement joins TRBV9 to TRBJ2-7; TRBD1 might be the D (6 bases). Germline V CDR1 and CDR2: SGDLS, YYNGEE. The CDR3 consists of 13 residues. Trimming took 0 bases from V and 7 from J, leaving 11 bases between them. The CDR3 loop is CASSVDGGQEQYF. The CDR3 nucleotides are TGTGCCAGCAGCGTAGACGGCGGACAGGAGCAGTACTTC.

The chain recombines TRBV11-2 with TRBJ2-7; D uncertain. This CDR3 comprises 13 residues. The V gene's germline CDR1 is SGHAT and CDR2 FQNNGV. Deletions cut 1 base from V and 3 bases from J, with 7 bases between. The DNA for the CDR3 is TGTGCCAGCAGCTTAGGTCTTAACTACGAGCAGTACTTC. This codes for CASSLGLNYEQYF. Full variable domain (rest looked up from reference TRBV11-2 and TRBJ2-7): EAGVAQSPRYKIIEKRQSVAFWCNPISGHATLYWYQQILGQGPKLLIQFQNNGVVDDSQLPKDRFSAERLKGVDSTLKIQPAKLEDSAVYLCASSLGLNYEQYFGPGTRLTVT.

This clone appeared a single time. The rearrangement uses TRBV7-8 and TRBJ2-7, with TRBD1 identical over 10 bases. The CDR3 covers 17 residues. J gave up 2 bases and V 5 bases, and 12 bases lay outside the gene matches. The germline gives CDR1 SGHVS, CDR2 FQNEAQ. DNA for the CDR3: TGTGCCAGCAGCCCGGGACAGGGGCTATTTTTTACCTACGAGCAGTACTTC. Translated: CASSPGQGLFFTYEQYF.

J is TRBJ1-2 and V is TRBV27; D perhaps matches TRBD1 (6 bases). The CDR3 has 14 residues. Germline values: CDR1 MNHEY, CDR2 SMNVEV (reference sequence). V lost 3 bases, J lost 6 bases, and 14 bases lay in between. Here the CDR3 reads CASSFGGAQNGYTF. The CDR3 DNA reads TGTGCCAGCAGTTTCGGGGGGGCGCAGAATGGCTACACCTTC.

The chain carries TRBV13 and TRBJ1-1; TRBD1 might be the D (5 bases). The V end was cut by 5 bases, the J end by 5 bases, with 15 bases between. This CDR3 has 14 residues. Germline CDR1 PRHDT, CDR2 FYEKMQ (reference sequence). CDR3 nucleotides: TGTGCCAGCAGCCTTGGACATTTGGGAACTGAAGCTTTCTTT. Translated, it gives CASSLGHLGTEAFF.

This CDR3 reads CASSEVGFRAGETQYF. The CDR3 DNA reads as TGTGCCAGCAGTGAAGTCGGCTTTCGGGCGGGCGAGACCCAGTACTTC. The chain couples TRBV6-1 to TRBJ2-5, with D possibly matching TRBD2 (5 bases). The V end was cut by 1 base, the J end by 5 bases, with 17 bases between. CDR1 is MNHNS and CDR2 is SASEGT in the germline V gene. The CDR3 covers 16 residues.

V gene TRBV7-2 combines with J gene TRBJ1-2; a weak D match, TRBD1 (6 bases). CDR3 length: 17 amino acids. V was trimmed by 3 bases and J by 5 bases, leaving 22 bases between them. The V gene's germline CDR1 is SGHTA and CDR2 FQGNSA. CDR3 in DNA: TGTGCCAGCAGCTTGGACCGACAGGCCTACTCACATTATGGCTACACCTTC. Amino acids: CASSLDRQAYSHYGYTF.

This clone is a singleton in its sample. The chain has TRBV5-1 and TRBJ2-5, with 10 bases matching TRBD1. After removal of 4 bases from V and 3 bases from J, the junction contained 3 bases not matched to a gene. The CDR3 has 14 amino acids. The germline CDR1 and CDR2 sequences are SGHRS and YFSETQ. The CDR3 sequence: CASSGGTGEETQYF. The CDR3 coding sequence is TGCGCCAGCAGCGGCGGGACAGGGGAAGAGACCCAGTACTTC.

V gene TRBV6-5 combines with J gene TRBJ2-3; 8 nucleotides line up with TRBD2. With V trimmed by 6 bases and J by 3 bases, 5 bases remained unmatched. This CDR3 region has 14 residues. Germline V gives CDR1 MNHEY, CDR2 SVGAGI. The CDR3 nucleotides read TGTGCCAGCAGCCCGGGACTAGAGACAGATACGCAGTATTTT. It yields the protein CASSPGLETDTQYF.

For this clone: The germline gene is not matched at one end of the junction; a read error may be the cause. The J gene is TRBJ2-3, the V gene TRBV18; unclear D gene. The germline V gene has CDR1 KGHSH and CDR2 LQKENI. The CDR3 totals 12 residues. The CDR3: CASSPPRDTQYF. The CDR3 coding sequence is TGTGCCAGCTCCCCACCCCGAGATACGCAGTATTTT.

The V gene is TRBV7-2, the J gene TRBJ1-1; D is unclear. Trimming cost V 5 bases and J 7 bases, with 11 bases left between them. Germline lookup yields CDR1 SGHTA and CDR2 FQGNSA. This CDR3 is 12 amino acids long. CDR3 DNA: TGTGCCAGCAGCCCACGGAGGGATGAAGCTTTCTTT. Translation gives CASSPRRDEAFF.

The chain joins TRBV29-1 to TRBJ2-7; 8 bases agree with TRBD1. CDR1 and CDR2 (germline): SQVTM, ANQGSEA. V was pared by 2 bases and J by 2 bases, with 2 bases of the junction left unmatched. The CDR3 consists of 13 residues. The DNA for the CDR3 is TGCAGCGTTGAACAGGACAGGGCCTACGAGCAGTACTTC. Translated, it gives CSVEQDRAYEQYF.

There are a few counts of this clone. V gene TRBV4-3 combines with J gene TRBJ2-3; TRBD1 matches 7 bases. Germline trimming cut 1 base from V and 3 bases from J; bases unmatched to any gene: 4. Germline CDR1 and CDR2: LGHNA and YSLEER. CDR3 length: 15 amino acids. DNA for the CDR3: TGCGCCAGCAGCCAAGTGCGACAGGGAACAGATACGCAGTATTTT. Translated, it gives CASSQVRQGTDTQYF.

The chain couples TRBV27 to TRBJ2-1; TRBD2 agrees at 7 bases. Germline loops: CDR1 MNHEY, CDR2 SMNVEV (reference sequence). The CDR3 extends over 14 amino acids. After removal of 8 bases from V and 3 bases from J, the junction contained 7 bases not matched to a gene. Here the CDR3 DNA reads TGTGCCAGCCGCGTGGGGGGGATCTACAATGAGCAGTTCTTC. The encoded protein is CASRVGGIYNEQFF.

There are a few counts of this clone. V gene TRBV27 combines with J gene TRBJ1-1, with D possibly being TRBD1 (6 bases). The germline V gene has CDR1 MNHEY and CDR2 SMNVEV (reference sequence). V was cut by 5 bases and J by 9 bases, with 16 bases left in between. The CDR3 spans 13 residues. The CDR3 region is CASSPFGTKKAFF. CDR3 DNA sequence: TGTGCCAGCAGTCCCTTCGGGACAAAGAAAGCTTTCTTT.

The chain couples TRBV25-1 to TRBJ2-1, with a weak D call TRBD2 (6 bases). V gave up 6 bases and J gave up 2 bases, with 11 bases separating them. From germline, CDR1 is MGHDK and CDR2 SYGVNS. The CDR3 has 14 residues. DNA of the CDR3: TGTGCCAGCAGCGTGGGCGGGACCTACAATGAGCAGTTCTTC. It encodes CASSVGGTYNEQFF.

V and J are TRBV7-9 and TRBJ1-4, with TRBD1 matching 8 bases. The V segment lost 5 bases and the J segment 8 bases; nucleotides outside the gene matches: 7. CDR1 and CDR2 (germline): SEHNR, FQNEAQ (reference sequence). The CDR3 sequence is 14 residues long. The CDR3 DNA reads as TGTGCCAGCAGCATCACAGGGGGTAGAGAAAAACTGTTTTTT. Its translation: CASSITGGREKLFF.

This rearrangement joins TRBV5-4 to TRBJ1-2; 10 nucleotides match TRBD1. With 6 bases clipped from V and 4 bases from J, the junction kept 3 bases outside the gene matches. The germline V gene encodes CDR1 SGHNT and CDR2 YYREEE (reference sequence). CDR3 length equals 13 residues. This chain's CDR3 is CASTDRGPYGYTF. The CDR3 DNA reads as TGTGCCAGCACCGACAGGGGGCCCTATGGCTACACCTTC. Drawing the rest from reference TRBV5-4 and TRBJ1-2, the complete variable domain is ETGVTQSPTHLIKTRGQQVTLRCSSQSGHNTVSWYQQALGQGPQFIFQYYREEENGRGNFPPRFSGLQFPNYSSELNVNALELDDSALYLCASTDRGPYGYTFGSGTRLTVV.

This chain connects TRBV4-1 to TRBJ2-7; the D gene is possibly TRBD2 (6 bases). The CDR3 has 13 residues. Germline V CDR1 and CDR2: MGHRA, YSYEKL. V lost 0 bases to trimming and J lost 7 bases, with 10 bases between them. CDR3 protein: CASSQDHRGEQYF. The CDR3, as DNA: TGCGCCAGCAGCCAAGACCACCGGGGGGAGCAGTACTTC.

The genes are TRBV11-2 and TRBJ2-1; TRBD2 matches at 7 bases. This CDR3 comprises 16 residues. The ends lost 5 bases at V and 4 bases at J; junction bases unmatched: 11. Per the germline V gene, CDR1 is SGHAT and CDR2 is FQNNGV. The CDR3 region has the DNA TGTGCCAGCAGCCCAAGACTAGCAGTAGCATACAATGAGCAGTTCTTC. Translation gives CASSPRLAVAYNEQFF. Complete variable domain (other parts from reference TRBV11-2 and TRBJ2-1): EAGVAQSPRYKIIEKRQSVAFWCNPISGHATLYWYQQILGQGPKLLIQFQNNGVVDDSQLPKDRFSAERLKGVDSTLKIQPAKLEDSAVYLCASSPRLAVAYNEQFFGPGTRLTVL.

V gene TRBV5-1 combines with J gene TRBJ2-7, with TRBD1 as a possible D gene (5 bases). CDR1 and CDR2 (germline): SGHRS, YFSETQ. This CDR3 comprises 9 residues. CDR3 residues: CVRGYEQYF. The CDR3 nucleotides are TGCGTAAGGGGCTACGAGCAGTACTTC.

The CDR3 DNA reads TGTGCCAGCAGAAGGGGGACTAAAATCAACAATGAGCAGTTCTTC. Residues: CASRRGTKINNEQFF. The chain has TRBV27 and TRBJ2-1; perhaps TRBD2 as D (7 bases). V lost 6 bases, J lost 5 bases, and 17 bases lay in between. Germline-derived CDR1 and CDR2 are MNHEY and SMNVEV (reference sequence). This CDR3 contains 15 residues.

The V call is TRBV6-6, the J call TRBJ2-3, with 8 bases aligning to TRBD2. Germline CDR1 reads MNHNY; CDR2 reads SVGAGI (reference sequence). J lost 9 bases, V lost 7 bases, and 18 bases had no gene match. This CDR3 is 16 amino acids long. The CDR3: CASTPPKGAGERTQYF. The CDR3 coding sequence is TGTGCCAGCACCCCCCCGAAAGGAGCGGGAGAACGAACGCAGTATTTT.

This clone was observed a single time. The chain carries TRBV2 and TRBJ2-7, with TRBD2 matching 11 bases. Germline lookup yields CDR1 SNHLY and CDR2 FYNNEI. The CDR3 covers 15 residues. Trimming at V came to 6 bases and at J to 6 bases, leaving 10 bases not matched to a gene. CDR3 nucleotides: TGTGCCAGCAGCATTAAACTAGCGGGAGTATCCGAGCAGTACTTC. Translation gives CASSIKLAGVSEQYF.

This chain joins TRBV10-1 and TRBJ2-7; 7 bases align to TRBD2. The CDR3 extends over 12 amino acids. J lost 3 bases, V lost 6 bases, and 2 bases had no gene match. CDR1 is WNHNN, CDR2 SYGVQD, per germline (reference sequence). CDR3: CASRGEGYEQYF. The DNA for the CDR3 is TGCGCCAGCAGGGGGGAGGGCTACGAGCAGTACTTC.

The V gene is TRBV7-6, the J gene TRBJ2-3; the D gene is possibly TRBD1 (6 bases). CDR3 length: 15 residues. Germline V lookup: CDR1 SGHVS, CDR2 FNYEAQ. V lost 1 base, J lost 2 bases, and 10 bases lay in between. The CDR3 bases are TGTGCCAGCAGCTTAGTCAGGGGAACCACAGATACGCAGTATTTT. Protein sequence: CASSLVRGTTDTQYF.

The sample holds one count of this clone. The chain recombines TRBV29-1 with TRBJ2-5; possible D gene TRBD2, 6 bases. The CDR3 is made up of 15 amino acids. Germline lookup yields CDR1 SQVTM and CDR2 ANQGSEA. V was pared by 7 bases and J by 1 base, with 19 bases between. CDR3 sequence reads: CSAVPVGSIQETQYF. The CDR3 DNA reads TGCAGCGCTGTTCCCGTCGGGAGCATCCAAGAGACCCAGTACTTC.